This is a list of T cell receptor beta chains from one sample in a study of blood T cell repertoires in COVID-19. Clones were sequenced by immunoSEQ multiplex PCR, and TCRdb holds only the in-frame ones, with some missing. The sample contains about 320,000 clones, around 85% of which appear only once. Source material: peripheral blood. These receptors came from a human donor in a cohort sampled during active COVID-19. The CDR3 runs from the conserved cysteine through the conserved F or W. Each record gives: clone size, V gene, J gene, D gene, CDR3 protein, CDR3 DNA. A D gene is named only where the DNA matches it firmly. A clone size is listed for some rows: how often the clone was seen (once, few, many), or a class if it is expanded.

>many|TRBV5-5|TRBJ2-3|NA
CASSSAGDLRDTQYF
TGTGCCAGCAGTTCAGCGGGCGACCTAAGGGATACGCAGTATTTT
>NA|TRBV9|TRBJ2-3|TRBD2
CASSVSGAGDTDTQYF
TGTGCCAGCAGCGTGAGTGGGGCGGGGGACACAGATACGCAGTATTTT
>few|TRBV5-1|TRBJ1-5|NA
CASSEGRQNQPQHF
TGCGCCAGCAGCGAAGGAAGACAGAATCAGCCCCAGCATTTT
>NA|TRBV5-5|TRBJ1-4|TRBD1
CASSLGQGGDNEKLFF
TGTGCCAGCAGCCTGGGACAGGGGGGCGATAATGAAAAACTGTTTTTT
>once|TRBV5-6|TRBJ1-5|NA
CASTIRVLGNQPQHF
TGTGCCAGCACTATCCGAGTCCTCGGCAATCAGCCCCAGCATTTT
>NA|TRBV4-2|TRBJ2-1|TRBD2
CASSQGTSGVSEQFF
TGTGCCAGCAGCCAAGGGACTAGCGGGGTGAGTGAGCAGTTCTTC
>NA|TRBV27|TRBJ1-6|NA
CASSLTPQGSNSPLHF
TGTGCCAGCAGTTTAACCCCACAGGGCTCAAATTCACCCCTCCACTTT
>NA|TRBV5-4|TRBJ2-3|TRBD2
CASSLERGVSTDTQYF
TGTGCCAGCAGCTTAGAGCGGGGGGTAAGCACAGATACGCAGTATTTT
>NA|TRBV3-1/TRBV3-2|TRBJ1-4|TRBD1
CASSRRDREKEKLFF
TGTGCCAGCAGCCGTCGGGACAGGGAGAAGGAAAAACTGTTTTTT
>few|TRBV6-6|TRBJ2-6|TRBD1
CASSRIGTGDGANVLTF
TGTGCCAGCAGTCGGATAGGGACAGGGGATGGGGCCAACGTCCTGACTTTC
>once|TRBV19|TRBJ1-2|NA
CASSIGFRGDENYGYTF
TGTGCCAGTAGTATAGGCTTCAGGGGCGATGAGAACTATGGCTACACCTTC
>NA|TRBV4-2|TRBJ2-1|TRBD1
CASSQDGTGWNEQFF
TGTGCCAGCAGCCAAGATGGGACAGGGTGGAATGAGCAGTTCTTC
>NA|TRBV6-5|TRBJ1-1|NA
CASRLGLADIEAFF
TGTGCCAGCAGACTAGGACTCGCTGACATTGAAGCTTTCTTT
>few|TRBV28|TRBJ1-2|NA
CAIEPPDFGGYTF
TGTGCCATCGAACCCCCCGACTTTGGGGGCTACACCTTC
>NA|TRBV6-4|TRBJ2-7|TRBD2
CASSDSPSGGAAWEQYF
TGTGCCAGCAGTGACTCCCCTAGCGGGGGGGCTGCATGGGAGCAGTACTTC
>NA|TRBV19|TRBJ2-1|TRBD1
CASSMDREGYNEQFF
TGTGCCAGTAGCATGGACAGGGAAGGCTACAATGAGCAGTTCTTC